The rows below give T cell receptor beta chains drawn from one sample of a study of CD8 T cells in Susac syndrome. TCRdb passed the immunoSEQ multiplex PCR reads through MiXCR, listing each CDR3 protein once. The table shows 250,000 to 300,000 distinct CDR3 sequences, with more than 75% occurring only once. Sequencing was done on a sample of CD8+ T cells from PBMCs. The receptors come from a human donor with multiple sclerosis. CDR3s include the opening cysteine and the closing phenylalanine or tryptophan. Each record gives: D gene, clone size, V gene, J gene, CDR3 protein, CDR3 DNA. D genes are given only for firm matches. A clone size is listed for some rows: how often the clone was seen (once, few, many), or a class if it is expanded.

D gene: NA
clone size: NA
V gene: TRBV4-1
J gene: TRBJ2-7
CDR3 protein: CASSQVQAPSYEQYF
CDR3 DNA: TGCGCCAGCAGCCAAGTCCAGGCCCCCTCCTACGAGCAGTACTTC

D gene: NA
clone size: NA
V gene: TRBV7-8
J gene: TRBJ2-3
CDR3 protein: CASSRTLPDTQYF
CDR3 DNA: TGTGCCAGCAGTCGGACCCTGCCAGATACGCAGTATTTT

D gene: TRBD1
clone size: NA
V gene: TRBV27
J gene: TRBJ2-7
CDR3 protein: CASSSTAYRGRKGEQYF
CDR3 DNA: TGTGCCAGCAGTTCTACCGCATACAGGGGGCGAAAGGGCGAGCAGTACTTC

D gene: NA
clone size: NA
V gene: TRBV28
J gene: TRBJ2-7
CDR3 protein: CASSFGTSVYEQYF
CDR3 DNA: TGTGCCAGCAGTTTTGGAACCAGCGTTTACGAGCAGTACTTC

D gene: NA
clone size: NA
V gene: TRBV5-1
J gene: TRBJ2-7
CDR3 protein: CASRQDRSYEQYF
CDR3 DNA: TGCGCCAGCAGACAGGACAGAAGCTACGAGCAGTACTTC

D gene: TRBD2
clone size: NA
V gene: TRBV5-1
J gene: TRBJ2-3
CDR3 protein: CASSLETTGTSGSTDTQYF
CDR3 DNA: TGCGCCAGCAGCTTAGAAACTACCGGGACTAGCGGGAGCACAGATACGCAGTATTTT

D gene: TRBD1
clone size: few
V gene: TRBV6-1
J gene: TRBJ2-7
CDR3 protein: CAVGDSPFLEQYF
CDR3 DNA: TGTGCCGTGGGGGACAGCCCATTCCTCGAGCAGTACTTC

D gene: TRBD2
clone size: NA
V gene: TRBV27
J gene: TRBJ2-3
CDR3 protein: CASSPAGGERDTQYF
CDR3 DNA: TGTGCCAGCAGTCCGGCGGGAGGTGAGAGGGATACGCAGTATTTT

D gene: NA
clone size: NA
V gene: TRBV5-5
J gene: TRBJ2-6
CDR3 protein: CASSRREGGPGANVLTF
CDR3 DNA: TGTGCCAGCAGCCGGAGAGAAGGGGGGCCTGGGGCCAACGTCCTGACTTTC

D gene: TRBD1
clone size: NA
V gene: TRBV28
J gene: TRBJ1-1
CDR3 protein: CASTKDRVEAFF
CDR3 DNA: TGTGCCAGCACCAAAGACAGGGTCGAAGCTTTCTTT

D gene: NA
clone size: NA
V gene: TRBV15
J gene: TRBJ2-1
CDR3 protein: CATSRVSDEQFF
CDR3 DNA: TGTGCCACCAGCAGAGTTTCTGATGAGCAGTTCTTC

D gene: TRBD2
clone size: NA
V gene: TRBV2
J gene: TRBJ2-2
CDR3 protein: CASSFLSTSGWNTGELFF
CDR3 DNA: TGTGCCAGCAGTTTCCTTTCGACTAGCGGGTGGAACACCGGGGAGCTGTTTTTT

D gene: NA
clone size: NA
V gene: TRBV7-9
J gene: TRBJ1-2
CDR3 protein: CASSPGVEEVGGYTF
CDR3 DNA: TGTGCCAGCAGCCCCGGGGTTGAGGAGGTTGGTGGCTACACCTTC

D gene: TRBD1
clone size: NA
V gene: TRBV5-1
J gene: TRBJ1-2
CDR3 protein: CASSPGQGSLGYGYTF
CDR3 DNA: TGCGCCAGCAGCCCGGGACAGGGCTCCCTTGGCTATGGCTACACCTTC

D gene: NA
clone size: NA
V gene: TRBV30
J gene: TRBJ2-2
CDR3 protein: CAWNVPSRMAGELFF
CDR3 DNA: TGTGCCTGGAACGTCCCAAGTAGAATGGCCGGGGAGCTGTTTTTT

D gene: TRBD2
clone size: NA
V gene: TRBV5-4
J gene: TRBJ2-5
CDR3 protein: CASSLAVAGAHETQYF
CDR3 DNA: TGTGCCAGCAGCTTGGCCGTAGCGGGAGCACATGAGACCCAGTACTTC

D gene: TRBD2
clone size: NA
V gene: TRBV3-1
J gene: TRBJ2-3
CDR3 protein: CASQVAGGPITTQYF
CDR3 DNA: TGTGCCAGCCAAGTAGCGGGAGGGCCGATAACTACGCAGTATTTT

D gene: NA
clone size: NA
V gene: TRBV15
J gene: TRBJ1-4
CDR3 protein: CATSNPREASEKLFF
CDR3 DNA: TGTGCCACCAGCAACCCCAGGGAGGCAAGTGAAAAACTGTTTTTT

D gene: TRBD2
clone size: NA
V gene: TRBV28
J gene: TRBJ2-5
CDR3 protein: CASSLPSLPTSGSQETQYF
CDR3 DNA: TGTGCCAGCAGTTTACCTAGCCTTCCGACTAGCGGGAGTCAGGAGACCCAGTACTTC

D gene: NA
clone size: NA
V gene: TRBV5-4
J gene: TRBJ2-1
CDR3 protein: CASSLGSVYNEQFF
CDR3 DNA: TGTGCCAGCAGCTTGGGGTCCGTCTACAATGAGCAGTTCTTC

D gene: NA
clone size: NA
V gene: TRBV10-3
J gene: TRBJ2-7
CDR3 protein: CAISESWWYQLRRDEQYF
CDR3 DNA: TGTGCCATCAGTGAGTCGTGGTGGTATCAACTCCGCAGGGACGAGCAGTACTTC

D gene: NA
clone size: NA
V gene: TRBV4-2
J gene: TRBJ2-1
CDR3 protein: CASKSRDEQFF
CDR3 DNA: TGTGCCAGCAAGAGTAGGGATGAGCAGTTCTTC